Listed here is a single T cell receptor beta chain. This record belongs to a study of control samples from healthy donors and cancer patients. Produced via immunoSEQ multiplex PCR; TCRdb's table is partial and in-frame only. The top ten clones hold approximately 12% of a sample with about 160,000 clones, 70% to 90% of them seen once. CDR3 length: 13 amino acids. The germline CDR1 and CDR2 sequences are MNHEY and SMNVEV (reference sequence). Trimming left V 6 bases short and J 5 bases short, with 13 bases between. V is TRBV27 and J is TRBJ1-1, with no clear D. Sequenced material: blood. The origin of this receptor is a man under 40 in good health. The CDR3 here is CASRVSRTTEAFF. CDR3 coding DNA: TGTGCCAGCAGAGTCAGTCGAACAACTGAAGCTTTCTTT.